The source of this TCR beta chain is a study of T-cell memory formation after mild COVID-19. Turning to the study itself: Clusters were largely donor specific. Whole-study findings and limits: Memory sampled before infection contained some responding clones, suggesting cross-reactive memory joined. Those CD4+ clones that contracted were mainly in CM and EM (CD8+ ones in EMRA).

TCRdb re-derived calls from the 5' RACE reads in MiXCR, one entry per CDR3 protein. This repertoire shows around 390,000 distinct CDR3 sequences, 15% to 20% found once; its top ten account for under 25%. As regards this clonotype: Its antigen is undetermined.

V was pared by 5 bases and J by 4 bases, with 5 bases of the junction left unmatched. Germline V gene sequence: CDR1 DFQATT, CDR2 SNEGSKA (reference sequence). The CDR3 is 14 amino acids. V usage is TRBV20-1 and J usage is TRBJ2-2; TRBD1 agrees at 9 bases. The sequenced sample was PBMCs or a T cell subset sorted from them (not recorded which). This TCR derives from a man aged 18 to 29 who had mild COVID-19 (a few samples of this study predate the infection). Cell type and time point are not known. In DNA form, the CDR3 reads TGCAGTGCTGCCGACAGGGGGGGCACCGGGGAGCTGTTTTTT. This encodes CSAADRGGTGELFF.